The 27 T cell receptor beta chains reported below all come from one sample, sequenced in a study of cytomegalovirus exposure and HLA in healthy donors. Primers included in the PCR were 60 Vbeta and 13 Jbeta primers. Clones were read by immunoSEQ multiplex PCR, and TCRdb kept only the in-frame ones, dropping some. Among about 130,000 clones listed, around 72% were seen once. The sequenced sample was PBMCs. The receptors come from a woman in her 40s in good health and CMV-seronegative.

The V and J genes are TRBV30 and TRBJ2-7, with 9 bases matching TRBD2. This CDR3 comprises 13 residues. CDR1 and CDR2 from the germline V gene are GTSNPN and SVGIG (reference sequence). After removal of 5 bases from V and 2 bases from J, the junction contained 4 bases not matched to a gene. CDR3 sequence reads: CAWGGGRAYEQYF. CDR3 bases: TGTGCCTGGGGGGGCGGGAGGGCCTACGAGCAGTACTTC.

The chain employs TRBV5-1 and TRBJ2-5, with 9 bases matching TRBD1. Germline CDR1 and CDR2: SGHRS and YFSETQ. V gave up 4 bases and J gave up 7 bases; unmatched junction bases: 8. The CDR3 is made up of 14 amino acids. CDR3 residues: CASSEQGAGGTQYF. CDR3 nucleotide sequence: TGCGCCAGCAGCGAACAGGGGGCTGGAGGGACCCAGTACTTC.

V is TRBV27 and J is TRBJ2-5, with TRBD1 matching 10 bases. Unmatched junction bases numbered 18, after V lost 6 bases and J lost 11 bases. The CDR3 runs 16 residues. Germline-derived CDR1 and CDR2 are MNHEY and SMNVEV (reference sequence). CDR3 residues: CASSNWGGTGVGEQYF. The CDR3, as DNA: TGTGCCAGCAGCAATTGGGGGGGGACAGGGGTAGGTGAGCAGTACTTC.

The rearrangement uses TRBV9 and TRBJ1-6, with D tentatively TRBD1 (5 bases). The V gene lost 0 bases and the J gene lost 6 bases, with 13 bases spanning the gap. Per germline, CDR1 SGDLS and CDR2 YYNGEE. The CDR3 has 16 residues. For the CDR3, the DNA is TGTGCCAGCAGCGTAGTTCCAGGGCGGGGTAATTCACCCCTCCACTTT. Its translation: CASSVVPGRGNSPLHF.

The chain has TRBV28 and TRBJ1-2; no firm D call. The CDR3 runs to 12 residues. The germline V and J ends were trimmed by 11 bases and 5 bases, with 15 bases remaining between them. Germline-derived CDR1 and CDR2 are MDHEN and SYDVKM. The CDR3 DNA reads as TGTGCCTGCCGCGGCCCCACATATGGCTACACCTTC. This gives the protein CACRGPTYGYTF.

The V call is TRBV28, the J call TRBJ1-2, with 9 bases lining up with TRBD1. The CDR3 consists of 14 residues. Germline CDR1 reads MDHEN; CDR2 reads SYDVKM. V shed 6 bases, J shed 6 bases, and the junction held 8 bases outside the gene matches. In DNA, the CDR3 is TGTGCCAGCAGGGCACAGGGGGCGAGCCATGGCTACACCTTC. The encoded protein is CASRAQGASHGYTF.

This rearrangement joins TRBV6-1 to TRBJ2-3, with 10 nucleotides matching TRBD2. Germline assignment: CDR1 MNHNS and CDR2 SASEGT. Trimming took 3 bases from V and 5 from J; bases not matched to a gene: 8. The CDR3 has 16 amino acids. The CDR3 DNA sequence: TGTGCCAGCAGTGAGCCAGCGGGAGGGCCTGGAGATACGCAGTATTTT. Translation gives CASSEPAGGPGDTQYF.

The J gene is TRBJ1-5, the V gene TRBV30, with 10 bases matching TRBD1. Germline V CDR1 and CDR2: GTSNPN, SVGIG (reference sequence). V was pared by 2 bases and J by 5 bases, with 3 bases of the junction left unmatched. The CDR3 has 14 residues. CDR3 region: CAWSRTGGHQPQHF. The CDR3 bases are TGTGCCTGGAGTAGGACAGGGGGGCATCAGCCCCAGCATTTT.

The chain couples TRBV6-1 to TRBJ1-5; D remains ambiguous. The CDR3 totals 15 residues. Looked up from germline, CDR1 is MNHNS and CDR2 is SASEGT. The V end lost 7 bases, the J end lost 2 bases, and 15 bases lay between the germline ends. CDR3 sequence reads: CASTPTASGNQPQHF. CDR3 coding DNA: TGTGCCAGCACCCCTACAGCCTCGGGCAATCAGCCCCAGCATTTT.

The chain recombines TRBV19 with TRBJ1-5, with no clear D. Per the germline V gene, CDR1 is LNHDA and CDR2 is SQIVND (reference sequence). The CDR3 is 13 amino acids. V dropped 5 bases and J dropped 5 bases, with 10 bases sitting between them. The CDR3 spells CASSLQADQPQHF. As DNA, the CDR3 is TGTGCCAGTAGTCTGCAGGCCGATCAGCCCCAGCATTTT.

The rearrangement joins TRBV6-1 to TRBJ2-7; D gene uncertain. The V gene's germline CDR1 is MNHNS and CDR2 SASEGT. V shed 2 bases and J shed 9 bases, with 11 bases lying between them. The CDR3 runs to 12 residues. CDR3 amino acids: CASSELVPGQYF. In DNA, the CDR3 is TGTGCCAGCAGTGAATTAGTCCCTGGGCAGTACTTC.

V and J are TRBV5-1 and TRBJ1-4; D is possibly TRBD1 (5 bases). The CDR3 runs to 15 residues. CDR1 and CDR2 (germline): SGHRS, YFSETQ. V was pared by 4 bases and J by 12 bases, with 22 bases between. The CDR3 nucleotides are TGCGCCAGCAGCCCGACTCCGGGGGTTGAGAAAGAACTGTTTTTT. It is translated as CASSPTPGVEKELFF.

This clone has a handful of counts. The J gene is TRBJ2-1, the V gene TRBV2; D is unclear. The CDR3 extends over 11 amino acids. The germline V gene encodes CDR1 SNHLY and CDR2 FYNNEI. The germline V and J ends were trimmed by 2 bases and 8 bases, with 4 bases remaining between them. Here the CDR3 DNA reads TGTGCCAGCAGTGAATACTATGAGCAGTTCTTC. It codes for CASSEYYEQFF.

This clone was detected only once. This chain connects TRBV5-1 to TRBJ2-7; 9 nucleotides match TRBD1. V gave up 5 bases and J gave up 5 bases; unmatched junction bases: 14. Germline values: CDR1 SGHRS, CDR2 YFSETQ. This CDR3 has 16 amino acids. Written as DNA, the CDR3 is TGCGCCAGCAGTTACACACCGGGACAGGGTATCCACGAGCAGTACTTC. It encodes CASSYTPGQGIHEQYF.

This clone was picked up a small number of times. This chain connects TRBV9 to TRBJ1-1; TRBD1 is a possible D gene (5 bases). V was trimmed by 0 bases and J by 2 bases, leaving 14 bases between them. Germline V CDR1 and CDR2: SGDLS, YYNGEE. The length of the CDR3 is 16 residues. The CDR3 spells CASSVGWGGPNTEAFF. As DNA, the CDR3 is TGTGCCAGCAGCGTAGGCTGGGGGGGTCCCAACACTGAAGCTTTCTTT.

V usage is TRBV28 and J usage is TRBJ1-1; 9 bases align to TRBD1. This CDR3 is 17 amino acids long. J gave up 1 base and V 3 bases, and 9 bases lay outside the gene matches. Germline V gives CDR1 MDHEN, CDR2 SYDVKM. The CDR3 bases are TGTGCCAGCAGTTTTCTATACTTGGGACAGGGGAACACTGAAGCTTTCTTT. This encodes CASSFLYLGQGNTEAFF.

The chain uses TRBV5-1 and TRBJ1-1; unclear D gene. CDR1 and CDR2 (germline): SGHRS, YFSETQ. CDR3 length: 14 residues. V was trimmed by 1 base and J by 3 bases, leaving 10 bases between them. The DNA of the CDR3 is TGCGCCAGCAGCTTGTTTCAGGCATACACTGAAGCTTTCTTT. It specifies CASSLFQAYTEAFF.

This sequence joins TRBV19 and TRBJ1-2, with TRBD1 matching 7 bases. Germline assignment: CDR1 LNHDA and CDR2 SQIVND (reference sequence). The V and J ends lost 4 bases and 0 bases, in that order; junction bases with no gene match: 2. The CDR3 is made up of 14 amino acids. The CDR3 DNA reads TGTGCCAGTAGTACGGGACAGCCTAACTATGGCTACACCTTC. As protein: CASSTGQPNYGYTF.

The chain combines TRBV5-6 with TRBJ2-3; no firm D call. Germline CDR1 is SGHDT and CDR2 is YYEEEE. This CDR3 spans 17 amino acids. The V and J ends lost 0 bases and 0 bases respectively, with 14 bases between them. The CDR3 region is CASSLGSVGASTDTQYF. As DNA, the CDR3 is TGTGCCAGCAGCTTGGGGAGTGTTGGCGCCAGCACAGATACGCAGTATTTT.

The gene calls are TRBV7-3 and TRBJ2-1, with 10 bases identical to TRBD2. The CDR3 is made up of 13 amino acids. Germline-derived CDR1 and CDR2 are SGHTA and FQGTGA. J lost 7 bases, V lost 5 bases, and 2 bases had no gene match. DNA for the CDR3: TGTGCCAGCAGCCGTAGCGGGGGGAATGAGCAGTTCTTC. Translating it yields CASSRSGGNEQFF.

The CDR3 sequence is CASSLGGAVGNEQFF. The CDR3 bases are TGTGCCAGCAGTTTAGGGGGGGCGGTGGGCAATGAGCAGTTCTTC. The V gene is TRBV27, the J gene TRBJ2-1; maybe TRBD2 (7 bases). The CDR3 is 15 amino acids. V was trimmed by 2 bases and J by 6 bases, leaving 14 bases between them. Germline CDR1 and CDR2: MNHEY and SMNVEV (reference sequence).

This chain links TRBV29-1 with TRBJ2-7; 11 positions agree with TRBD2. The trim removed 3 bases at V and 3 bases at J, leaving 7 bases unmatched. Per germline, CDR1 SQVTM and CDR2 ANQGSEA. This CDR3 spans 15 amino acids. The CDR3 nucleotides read TGCAGCGTTGATGGGCCGGGACTAGCGGACTACGAGCAGTACTTC. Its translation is CSVDGPGLADYEQYF.

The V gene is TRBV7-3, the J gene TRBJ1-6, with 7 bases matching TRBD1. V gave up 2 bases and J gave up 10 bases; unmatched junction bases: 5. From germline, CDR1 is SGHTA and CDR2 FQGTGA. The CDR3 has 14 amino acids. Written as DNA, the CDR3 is TGTGCCAGCAGCTTAGTAGGGGGCAACTCACCCCTCCACTTT. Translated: CASSLVGGNSPLHF.

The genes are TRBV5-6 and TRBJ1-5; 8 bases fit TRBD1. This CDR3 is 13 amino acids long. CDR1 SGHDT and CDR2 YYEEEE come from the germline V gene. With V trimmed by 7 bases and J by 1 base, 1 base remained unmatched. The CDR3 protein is CASSGGSNQPQHF. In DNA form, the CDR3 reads TGTGCCAGCTCAGGGGGCAGCAATCAGCCCCAGCATTTT.

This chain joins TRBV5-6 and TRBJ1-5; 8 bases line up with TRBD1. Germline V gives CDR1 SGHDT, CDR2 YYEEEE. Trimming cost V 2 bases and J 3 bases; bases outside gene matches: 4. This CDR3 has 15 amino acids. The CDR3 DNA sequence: TGTGCCAGCAGCTTCGGGACAGGTAACAATCAGCCCCAGCATTTT. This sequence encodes CASSFGTGNNQPQHF.

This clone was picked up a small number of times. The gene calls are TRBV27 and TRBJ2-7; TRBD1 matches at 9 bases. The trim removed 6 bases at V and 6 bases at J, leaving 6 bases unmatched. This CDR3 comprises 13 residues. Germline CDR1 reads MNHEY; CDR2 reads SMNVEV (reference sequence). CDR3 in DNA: TGTGCCAGCAGGACGGACAGGGGCCTCGAGCAGTACTTC. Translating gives CASRTDRGLEQYF.

In DNA form, the CDR3 reads TGTGCCAGCGCCGCCGAGACAGGGGATGGCTACACCTTC. Residues: CASAAETGDGYTF. The chain recombines TRBV6-5 with TRBJ1-2; 8 bases match TRBD1. The CDR3 covers 13 residues. Germline trimming cut 8 bases from V and 6 bases from J; bases unmatched to any gene: 8. Germline lookup yields CDR1 MNHEY and CDR2 SVGAGI.